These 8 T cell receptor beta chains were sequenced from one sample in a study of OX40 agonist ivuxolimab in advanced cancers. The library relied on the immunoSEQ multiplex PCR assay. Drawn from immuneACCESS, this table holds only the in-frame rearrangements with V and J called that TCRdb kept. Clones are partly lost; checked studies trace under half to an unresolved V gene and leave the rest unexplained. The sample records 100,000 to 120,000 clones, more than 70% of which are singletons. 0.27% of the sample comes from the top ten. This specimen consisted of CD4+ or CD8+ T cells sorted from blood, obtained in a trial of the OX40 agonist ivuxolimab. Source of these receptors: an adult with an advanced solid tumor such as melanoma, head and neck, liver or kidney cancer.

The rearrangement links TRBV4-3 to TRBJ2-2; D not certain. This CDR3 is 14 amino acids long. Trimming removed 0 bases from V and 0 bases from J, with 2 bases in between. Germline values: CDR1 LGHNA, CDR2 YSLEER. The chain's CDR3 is CASSQDPNTGELFF. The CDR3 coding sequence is TGCGCCAGCAGCCAAGATCCGAACACCGGGGAGCTGTTTTTT.

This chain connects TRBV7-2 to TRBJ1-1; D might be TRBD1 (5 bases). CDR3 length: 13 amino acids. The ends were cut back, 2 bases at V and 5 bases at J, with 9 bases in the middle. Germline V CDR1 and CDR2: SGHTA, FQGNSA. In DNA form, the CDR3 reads TGTGCCAGCAGCTTACGGGGGGATACTGAAGCTTTCTTT. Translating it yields CASSLRGDTEAFF.

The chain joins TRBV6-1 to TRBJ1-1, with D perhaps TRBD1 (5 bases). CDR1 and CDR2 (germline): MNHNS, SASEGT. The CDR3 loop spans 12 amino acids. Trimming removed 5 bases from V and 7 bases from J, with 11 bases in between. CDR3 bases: TGTGCCAGCAGTTATGCGACAGATGAAGCTTTCTTT. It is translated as CASSYATDEAFF.

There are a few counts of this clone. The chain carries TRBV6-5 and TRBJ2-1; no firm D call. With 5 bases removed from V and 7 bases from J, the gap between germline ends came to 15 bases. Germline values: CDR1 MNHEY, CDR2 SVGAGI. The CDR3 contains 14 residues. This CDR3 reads CASSRVLSPNEQFF. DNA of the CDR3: TGTGCCAGCAGTAGGGTCCTAAGCCCGAATGAGCAGTTCTTC.

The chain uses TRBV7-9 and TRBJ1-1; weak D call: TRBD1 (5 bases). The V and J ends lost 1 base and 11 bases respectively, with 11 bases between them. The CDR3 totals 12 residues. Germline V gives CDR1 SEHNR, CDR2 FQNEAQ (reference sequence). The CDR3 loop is CASSLDGGRAFF. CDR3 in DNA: TGTGCCAGCAGCTTAGACGGGGGAAGGGCTTTCTTT.

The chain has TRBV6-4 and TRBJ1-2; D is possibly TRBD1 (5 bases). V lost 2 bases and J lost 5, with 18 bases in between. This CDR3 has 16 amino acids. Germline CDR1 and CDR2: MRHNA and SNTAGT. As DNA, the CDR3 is TGTGCCAGCAGTGACAGCTTAAGGAGGCGGGGGTATGGCTACACCTTC. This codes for CASSDSLRRRGYGYTF.

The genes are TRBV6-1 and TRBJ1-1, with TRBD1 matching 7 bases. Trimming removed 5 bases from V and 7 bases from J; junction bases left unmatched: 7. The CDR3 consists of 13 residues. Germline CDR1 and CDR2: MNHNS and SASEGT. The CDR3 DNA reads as TGTGCCAGCAGTTCGGGACAGCAGCTTGAAGCTTTCTTT. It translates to CASSSGQQLEAFF.

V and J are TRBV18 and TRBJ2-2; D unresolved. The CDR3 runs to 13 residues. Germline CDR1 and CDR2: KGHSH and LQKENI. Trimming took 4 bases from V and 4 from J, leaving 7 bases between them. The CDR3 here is CASSLSRTGELFF. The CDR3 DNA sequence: TGTGCCAGCTCACTGAGTCGCACCGGGGAGCTGTTTTTT.